One and the same sample provided the 14 T cell receptor beta chains below, sequenced in a study of cytomegalovirus exposure and HLA in healthy donors. In the PCR, 60 Vbeta and 13 Jbeta primers were used. The repertoire was sequenced with immunoSEQ multiplex PCR; TCRdb's copy has only in-frame clones and lacks some. The profile covers some 90,000 clones, with nearly 80% appearing a single time and 2.5% to 4% taken by the ten largest. The sample consisted of PBMCs. The source is a woman aged 40 to 49 in good health and CMV-seronegative.

The V gene is TRBV7-2, the J gene TRBJ2-1; 10 bases are shared with TRBD2. The trim removed 1 base at V and 4 bases at J, leaving 4 bases unmatched. Germline lookup yields CDR1 SGHTA and CDR2 FQGNSA. CDR3 length: 16 residues. CDR3 amino acids: CASSLELAGYYNEQFF. In DNA form, the CDR3 reads TGTGCCAGCAGCTTAGAACTAGCGGGATATTACAATGAGCAGTTCTTC.

This chain uses TRBV11-2 with TRBJ1-3; D remains ambiguous. The CDR3 has 14 amino acids. Per the germline V gene, CDR1 is SGHAT and CDR2 is FQNNGV. Trimming pared 1 base from V and 0 bases from J, leaving 4 bases between. As DNA, the CDR3 is TGTGCCAGCAGCTTAGGCAGCTCTGGAAACACCATATATTTT. It is translated as CASSLGSSGNTIYF.

This CDR3 reads CASSQVRGEQYF. Written as DNA, the CDR3 is TGTGCCAGCAGCCAGGTAAGAGGCGAGCAGTACTTC. V gene TRBV4-2 combines with J gene TRBJ2-7; D gene uncertain. V lost 3 bases, J lost 6 bases, and 9 bases lay in between. The CDR3 loop spans 12 amino acids. Germline V lookup: CDR1 LGHNA, CDR2 YNFKEQ.

The chain uses TRBV5-5 and TRBJ1-1, with TRBD1 as a possible D gene (5 bases). Germline-derived CDR1 and CDR2 are SGHKS and YYEKEE (reference sequence). This CDR3 comprises 14 residues. Trimming removed 3 bases at V and 0 bases at J, with 9 bases between. The chain's CDR3 is CASSWIQVNTEAFF. The CDR3 nucleotides read TGTGCCAGCAGCTGGATACAGGTGAACACTGAAGCTTTCTTT. The whole variable domain, filled in from reference TRBV5-5 and TRBJ1-1, reads DAGVTQSPTHLIKTRGQQVTLRCSPISGHKSVSWYQQVLGQGPQFIFQYYEKEERGRGNFPDRFSARQFPNYSSELNVNALLLGDSALYLCASSWIQVNTEAFFGQGTRLTVV.

This clone was seen more than once but under ten times. The J gene is TRBJ2-4, the V gene TRBV5-5; tentatively, D is TRBD2 (6 bases). The CDR3 loop spans 14 amino acids. The germline CDR1 and CDR2 sequences are SGHKS and YYEKEE (reference sequence). The V and J ends lost 0 bases and 4 bases respectively, with 8 bases between them. For the CDR3, the DNA is TGTGCCAGCAGCTTGGCGGGAGTTAAAAACATTCAGTACTTC. It codes for CASSLAGVKNIQYF.

This clone was seen once. The genes are TRBV19 and TRBJ1-4; 7 nucleotides match TRBD1. The V and J ends lost 1 base and 5 bases, in that order; junction bases with no gene match: 4. The V gene's germline CDR1 is LNHDA and CDR2 SQIVND (reference sequence). The CDR3 spans 15 residues. The CDR3 is CASSIGDSDNEKLFF. The CDR3 coding sequence is TGTGCCAGTAGTATAGGGGACAGCGACAATGAAAAACTGTTTTTT.

The rearrangement links TRBV18 to TRBJ1-5, with 10 bases identical to TRBD1. Germline CDR1 is KGHSH and CDR2 is LQKENI. V trimming: 4 bases; J trimming: 2 bases; junction bases outside the gene matches: 5. The CDR3 runs 16 residues. DNA of the CDR3: TGTGCCAGCTCACTTTCCGGGACAGGGGGCAATCAGCCCCAGCATTTT. Its protein is CASSLSGTGGNQPQHF.

This chain links TRBV7-2 with TRBJ2-4; no clear D gene. The CDR3 consists of 14 residues. Germline CDR1 and CDR2: SGHTA and FQGNSA. Trimming took 3 bases from V and 5 from J, leaving 11 bases between them. The chain's CDR3 is CASSLGSLQNIQYF. For the CDR3, the DNA is TGTGCCAGCAGCTTGGGTAGCCTCCAAAACATTCAGTACTTC. Together with reference TRBV7-2 and TRBJ2-4, the CDR3 gives the full variable domain: GAGVSQSPSNKVTEKGKDVELRCDPISGHTALYWYRQSLGQGLEFLIYFQGNSAPDKSGLPSDRFSAERTGGSVSTLTIQRTQQEDSAVYLCASSLGSLQNIQYFGAGTRLSVL.

This clone was seen a few times. The J gene is TRBJ1-1, the V gene TRBV29-1; a possible D gene is TRBD1 (6 bases). The CDR3 is 12 amino acids. The germline V gene has CDR1 SQVTM and CDR2 ANQGSEA. V was pared by 7 bases and J by 0 bases, with 9 bases between. Here the CDR3 DNA reads TGCAGCGGGACAGTCATGAACACTGAAGCTTTCTTT. The encoded protein is CSGTVMNTEAFF.

The genes are TRBV7-9 and TRBJ1-5; 7 nucleotides agree with TRBD1. The CDR3 is made up of 14 amino acids. V was pared by 3 bases and J by 1 base, with 0 bases of the junction left unmatched. Germline assignment: CDR1 SEHNR and CDR2 FQNEAQ (reference sequence). The DNA for the CDR3 is TGTGCCAGCAGCTTGGGACAGAGCAATCAGCCCCAGCATTTT. Protein sequence: CASSLGQSNQPQHF.

The genes are TRBV2 and TRBJ1-5; 9 positions match TRBD1. The CDR3 is 17 residues long. Looked up from germline, CDR1 is SNHLY and CDR2 is FYNNEI. The V gene end was trimmed by 7 bases and the J gene end by 5 bases; junction bases not matched to a gene: 15. CDR3 residues: CASTTTRDRAGDQPQHF. CDR3 sequence (DNA): TGTGCCAGCACTACGACCCGGGACAGGGCGGGTGATCAGCCCCAGCATTTT.

This clone was seen only once. The chain is built from TRBV6-5 and TRBJ1-2; TRBD1 matches 7 bases. Per germline, CDR1 MNHEY and CDR2 SVGAGI. V lost 5 bases to trimming and J lost 4 bases; unmatched junction nucleotides: 10. This CDR3 spans 15 amino acids. CDR3 amino acids: CASSGQGGYIYGYTF. The CDR3 nucleotides read TGTGCCAGCAGTGGCCAGGGGGGCTACATCTATGGCTACACCTTC.

The CDR3 DNA reads TGTGCCAGCAGCTTAGACGGGACTAGCGGGAGACGGTATGAGCAGTTCTTC. This encodes CASSLDGTSGRRYEQFF. The chain combines TRBV11-2 with TRBJ2-1, with 14 bases aligning to TRBD2. The CDR3 loop spans 17 amino acids. Losses at the gene ends were 0 bases for V and 8 bases for J; bases not matched to a gene: 6. Germline V gene data show CDR1 as SGHAT and CDR2 as FQNNGV.

The CDR3 is CASSPGTGIEQYF. CDR3 nucleotide sequence: TGCGCCAGCAGCCCCGGGACAGGTATCGAGCAGTACTTC. The genes are TRBV5-1 and TRBJ2-7; 8 bases agree with TRBD1. Trimming cost V 4 bases and J 6 bases; bases outside gene matches: 6. The CDR3 contains 13 residues. Germline CDR1 and CDR2: SGHRS and YFSETQ. Full variable domain (missing parts from reference TRBV5-1 and TRBJ2-7): KAGVTQTPRYLIKTRGQQVTLSCSPISGHRSVSWYQQTPGQGLQFLFEYFSETQRNKGNFPGRFSGRQFSNSRSEMNVSTLELGDSALYLCASSPGTGIEQYFGPGTRLTVT.